The entry below describes one T cell receptor (beta chain). This sample is part of a study of blood T cell repertoires in COVID-19. Study overall: COVID-19 samples from acute and convalescent phases originated in the United States, Italy and Spain.

While infection was still active, Seattle patients were enrolled and then followed longitudinally. Per the study methods: The authors estimated nucleated cell counts from reference gene primer amplification. The repertoire was sequenced with immunoSEQ multiplex PCR; TCRdb's copy has only in-frame clones and lacks some. V, J and clone size derive from that table, while D and trimming were established from the DNA sequence. Of approximately 260,000 clones listed, approximately 89% are singletons. The germline V gene encodes CDR1 LNHDA and CDR2 SQIVND (reference sequence). V shed 5 bases, J shed 3 bases, and the junction held 5 bases outside the gene matches. There are 15 residues in the CDR3.

This rearrangement joins TRBV19 to TRBJ1-2; TRBD1 agrees at 11 bases. The source is a woman in her 70s with COVID-19, enrolled during active disease. Sequenced: peripheral blood. The CDR3 sequence is CASSPEGQGDYGYTF. Written as DNA, the CDR3 is TGTGCCAGTAGTCCCGAGGGACAGGGGGACTATGGCTACACCTTC.